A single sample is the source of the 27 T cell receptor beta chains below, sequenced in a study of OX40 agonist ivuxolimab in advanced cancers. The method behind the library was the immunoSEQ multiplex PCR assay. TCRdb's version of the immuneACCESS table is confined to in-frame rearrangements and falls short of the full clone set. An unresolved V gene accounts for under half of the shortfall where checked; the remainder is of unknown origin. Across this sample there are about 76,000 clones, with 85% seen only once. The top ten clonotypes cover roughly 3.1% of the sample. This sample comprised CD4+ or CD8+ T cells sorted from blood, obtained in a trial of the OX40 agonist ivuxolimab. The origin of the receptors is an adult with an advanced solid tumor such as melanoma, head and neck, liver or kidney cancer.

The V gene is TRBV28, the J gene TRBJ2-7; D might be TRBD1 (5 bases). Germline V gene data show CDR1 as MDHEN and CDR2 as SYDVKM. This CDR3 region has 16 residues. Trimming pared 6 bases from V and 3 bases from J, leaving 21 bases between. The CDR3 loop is CASSLTQGVGFYEQYF. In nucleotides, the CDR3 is TGTGCCAGCAGCCTAACGCAAGGGGTAGGATTCTACGAGCAGTACTTC.

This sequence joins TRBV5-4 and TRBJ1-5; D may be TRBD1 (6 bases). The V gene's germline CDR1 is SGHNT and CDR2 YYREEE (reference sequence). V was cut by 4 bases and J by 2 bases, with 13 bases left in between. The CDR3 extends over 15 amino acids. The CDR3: CASSRRTERNQPQHF. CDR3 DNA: TGTGCCAGCAGCCGGAGGACAGAGCGCAATCAGCCCCAGCATTTT.

The CDR3 loop is CASTEQGPIYEQYF. CDR3 nucleotide sequence: TGTGCCAGCACCGAACAGGGACCTATCTACGAGCAGTACTTC. V is TRBV28 and J is TRBJ2-7; possible D gene TRBD1, 6 bases. CDR3 size: 14 residues. V gave up 7 bases and J gave up 3 bases, with 16 bases separating them. CDR1 and CDR2 from the germline V gene are MDHEN and SYDVKM.

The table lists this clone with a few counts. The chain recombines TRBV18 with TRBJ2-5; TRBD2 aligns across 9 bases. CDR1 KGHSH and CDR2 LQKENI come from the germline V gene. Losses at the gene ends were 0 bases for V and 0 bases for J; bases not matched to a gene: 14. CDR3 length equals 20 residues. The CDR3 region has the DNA TGTGCCAGCTCACCACCTCTCCGACTAGCGGAGAATCTGTACCAAGAGACCCAGTACTTC. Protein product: CASSPPLRLAENLYQETQYF.

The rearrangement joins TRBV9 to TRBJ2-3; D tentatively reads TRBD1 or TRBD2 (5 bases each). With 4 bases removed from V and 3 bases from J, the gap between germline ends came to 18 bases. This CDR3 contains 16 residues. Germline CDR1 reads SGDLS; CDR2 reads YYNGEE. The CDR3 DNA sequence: TGTGCCAGCAGCCGAGGGTGGGGCGTGCGGACAGATACGCAGTATTTT. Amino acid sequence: CASSRGWGVRTDTQYF. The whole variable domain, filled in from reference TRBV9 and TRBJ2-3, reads DSGVTQTPKHLITATGQRVTLRCSPRSGDLSVYWYQQSLDQGLQFLIQYYNGEERAKGNILERFSAQQFPDLHSELNLSSLELGDSALYFCASSRGWGVRTDTQYFGPGTRLTVL.

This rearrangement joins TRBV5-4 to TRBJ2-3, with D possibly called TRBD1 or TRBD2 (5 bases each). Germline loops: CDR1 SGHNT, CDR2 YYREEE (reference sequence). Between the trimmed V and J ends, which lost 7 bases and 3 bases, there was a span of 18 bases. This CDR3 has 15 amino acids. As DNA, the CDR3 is TGTGCCAGCTGGTCCGGGACCTTCGGAACAGATACGCAGTATTTT. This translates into CASWSGTFGTDTQYF.

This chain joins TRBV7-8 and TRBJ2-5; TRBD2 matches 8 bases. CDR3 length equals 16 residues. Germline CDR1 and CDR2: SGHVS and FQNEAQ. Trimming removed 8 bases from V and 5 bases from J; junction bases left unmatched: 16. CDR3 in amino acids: CASALSSGTLRETQYF. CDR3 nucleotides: TGTGCCAGCGCATTGAGTAGCGGGACACTCCGGGAGACCCAGTACTTC.

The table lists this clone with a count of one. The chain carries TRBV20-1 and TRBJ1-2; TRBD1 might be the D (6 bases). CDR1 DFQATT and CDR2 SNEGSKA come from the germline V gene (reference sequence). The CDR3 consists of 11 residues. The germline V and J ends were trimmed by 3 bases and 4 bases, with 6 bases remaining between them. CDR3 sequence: CSARDSYGYTF. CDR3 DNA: TGCAGTGCTAGGGACAGCTATGGCTACACCTTC.

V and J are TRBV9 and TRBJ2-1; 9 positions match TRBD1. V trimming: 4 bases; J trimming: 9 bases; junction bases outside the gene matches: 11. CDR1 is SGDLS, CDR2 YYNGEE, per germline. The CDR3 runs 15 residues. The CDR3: CASSRTGGAGAEQFF. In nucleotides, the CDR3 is TGTGCCAGCAGCCGCACAGGGGGCGCAGGTGCTGAGCAGTTCTTC.

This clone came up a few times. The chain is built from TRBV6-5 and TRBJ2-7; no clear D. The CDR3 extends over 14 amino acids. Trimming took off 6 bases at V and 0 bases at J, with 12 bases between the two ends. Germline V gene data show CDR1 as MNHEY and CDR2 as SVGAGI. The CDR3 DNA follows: TGTGCCAGCAGCCGGGCAGACAACTCCTACGAGCAGTACTTC. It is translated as CASSRADNSYEQYF.

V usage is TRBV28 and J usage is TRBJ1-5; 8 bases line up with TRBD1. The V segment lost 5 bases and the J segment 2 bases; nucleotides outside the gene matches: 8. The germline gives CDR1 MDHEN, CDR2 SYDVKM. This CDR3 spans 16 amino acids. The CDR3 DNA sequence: TGTGCCAGCAGTAAGGGGGAGGACAGGGGCAATCAGCCCCAGCATTTT. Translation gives CASSKGEDRGNQPQHF. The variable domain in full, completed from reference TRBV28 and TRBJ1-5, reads DVKVTQSSRYLVKRTGEKVFLECVQDMDHENMFWYRQDPGLGLRLIYFSYDVKMKEKGDIPEGYSVSREKKERFSLILESASTNQTSMYLCASSKGEDRGNQPQHFGDGTRLSIL.

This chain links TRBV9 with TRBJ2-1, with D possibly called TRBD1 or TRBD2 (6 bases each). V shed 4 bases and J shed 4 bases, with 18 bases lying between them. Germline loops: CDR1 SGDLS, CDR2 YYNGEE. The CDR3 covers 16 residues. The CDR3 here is CASSPLRGQGYNEQFF. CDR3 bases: TGTGCCAGCAGCCCCCTCCGGGGGCAGGGGTACAATGAGCAGTTCTTC.

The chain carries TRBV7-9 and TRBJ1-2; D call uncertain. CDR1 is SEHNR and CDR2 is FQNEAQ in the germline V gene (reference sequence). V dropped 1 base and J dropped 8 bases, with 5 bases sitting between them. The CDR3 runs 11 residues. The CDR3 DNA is TGTGCCAGCAGCTTAGATGGGGGCTACACCTTC. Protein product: CASSLDGGYTF.

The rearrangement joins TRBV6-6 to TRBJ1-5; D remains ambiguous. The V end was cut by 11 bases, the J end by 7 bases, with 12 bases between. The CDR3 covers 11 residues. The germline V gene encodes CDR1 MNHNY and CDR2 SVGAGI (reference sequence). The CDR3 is CAGLVIQPQHF. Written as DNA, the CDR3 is TGTGCCGGCCTGGTGATCCAGCCCCAGCATTTT.

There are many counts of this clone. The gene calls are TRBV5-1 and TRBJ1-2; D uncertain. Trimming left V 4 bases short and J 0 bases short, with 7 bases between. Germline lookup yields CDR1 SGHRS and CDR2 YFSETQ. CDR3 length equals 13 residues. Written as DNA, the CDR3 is TGCGCCAGCAGCCTTGGGTCTAACTATGGCTACACCTTC. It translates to CASSLGSNYGYTF.

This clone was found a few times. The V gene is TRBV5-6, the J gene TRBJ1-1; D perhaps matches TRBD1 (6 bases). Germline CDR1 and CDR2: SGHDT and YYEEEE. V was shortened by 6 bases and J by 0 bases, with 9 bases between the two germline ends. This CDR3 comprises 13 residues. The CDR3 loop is CASTGQLNTEAFF. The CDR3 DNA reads TGTGCCAGCACCGGACAGTTGAACACTGAAGCTTTCTTT.

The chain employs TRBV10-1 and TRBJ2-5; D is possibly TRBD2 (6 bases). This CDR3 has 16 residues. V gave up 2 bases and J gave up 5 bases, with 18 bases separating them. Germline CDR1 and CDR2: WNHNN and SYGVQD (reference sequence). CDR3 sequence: CASSENRGTISETQYF. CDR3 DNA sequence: TGCGCCAGCAGTGAGAACCGGGGGACGATTAGCGAGACCCAGTACTTC.

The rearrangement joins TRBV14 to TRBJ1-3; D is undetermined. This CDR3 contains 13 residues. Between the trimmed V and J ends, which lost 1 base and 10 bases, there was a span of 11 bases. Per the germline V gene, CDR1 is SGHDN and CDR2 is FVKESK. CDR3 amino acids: CASSQVAGRTIYF. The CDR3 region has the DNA TGTGCCAGCAGCCAAGTGGCCGGGAGAACCATATATTTT. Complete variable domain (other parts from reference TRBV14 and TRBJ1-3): EAGVTQFPSHSVIEKGQTVTLRCDPISGHDNLYWYRRVMGKEIKFLLHFVKESKQDESGMPNNRFLAERTGGTYSTLKVQPAELEDSGVYFCASSQVAGRTIYFGEGSWLTVV.

CDR3 residues: CAISPTNRGLTYEQYF. As DNA, the CDR3 is TGTGCCATCAGCCCTACGAACAGGGGGCTCACCTACGAGCAGTACTTC. The gene calls are TRBV10-3 and TRBJ2-7, with 9 bases matching TRBD1. There are 16 residues in the CDR3. V trimming: 6 bases; J trimming: 2 bases; junction bases outside the gene matches: 11. Germline assignment: CDR1 ENHRY and CDR2 SYGVKD.

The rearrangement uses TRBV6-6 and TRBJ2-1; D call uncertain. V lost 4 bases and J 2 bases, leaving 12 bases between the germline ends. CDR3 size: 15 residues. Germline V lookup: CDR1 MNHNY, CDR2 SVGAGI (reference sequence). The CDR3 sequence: CASSFLEGTYNEQFF. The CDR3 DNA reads TGTGCCAGCAGTTTCCTAGAAGGTACCTACAATGAGCAGTTCTTC.

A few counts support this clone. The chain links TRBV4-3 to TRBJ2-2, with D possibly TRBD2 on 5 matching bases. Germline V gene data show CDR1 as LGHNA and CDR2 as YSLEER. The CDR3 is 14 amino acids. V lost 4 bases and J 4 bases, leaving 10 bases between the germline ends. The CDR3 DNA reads TGCGCCAGCAGCCCGGGGTCGGTCACCGGGGAGCTGTTTTTT. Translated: CASSPGSVTGELFF.

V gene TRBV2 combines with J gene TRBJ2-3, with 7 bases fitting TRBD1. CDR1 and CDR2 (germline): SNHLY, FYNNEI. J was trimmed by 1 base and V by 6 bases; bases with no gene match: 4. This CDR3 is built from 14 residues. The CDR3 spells CASRFDRGTDTQYF. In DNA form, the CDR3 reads TGTGCCAGCAGATTCGACAGGGGCACAGATACGCAGTATTTT.

In DNA, the CDR3 is TGTGCCAGCAGTGACGAGAGCAATCAGCCCCAGCATTTT. Protein sequence: CASSDESNQPQHF. This chain joins TRBV2 and TRBJ1-5; no firm D call. V lost 3 bases and J 1 base, leaving 4 bases between the germline ends. Germline loops: CDR1 SNHLY, CDR2 FYNNEI. The CDR3 totals 13 residues.

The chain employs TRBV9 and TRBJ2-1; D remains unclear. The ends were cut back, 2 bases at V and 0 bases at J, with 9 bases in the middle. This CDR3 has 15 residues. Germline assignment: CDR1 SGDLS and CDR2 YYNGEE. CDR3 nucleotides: TGTGCCAGCAGCGTTAAAATAAGCTCCTACAATGAGCAGTTCTTC. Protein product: CASSVKISSYNEQFF. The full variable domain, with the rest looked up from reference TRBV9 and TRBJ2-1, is DSGVTQTPKHLITATGQRVTLRCSPRSGDLSVYWYQQSLDQGLQFLIQYYNGEERAKGNILERFSAQQFPDLHSELNLSSLELGDSALYFCASSVKISSYNEQFFGPGTRLTVL.

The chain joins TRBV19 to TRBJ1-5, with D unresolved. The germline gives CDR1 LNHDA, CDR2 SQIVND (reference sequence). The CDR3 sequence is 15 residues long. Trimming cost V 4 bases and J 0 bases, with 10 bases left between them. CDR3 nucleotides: TGTGCCAGTAGTACACCCCAGTTTAGCAATCAGCCCCAGCATTTT. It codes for CASSTPQFSNQPQHF. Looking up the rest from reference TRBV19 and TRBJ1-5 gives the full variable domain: DGGITQSPKYLFRKEGQNVTLSCEQNLNHDAMYWYRQDPGQGLRLIYYSQIVNDFQKGDIAEGYSVSREKKESFPLTVTSAQKNPTAFYLCASSTPQFSNQPQHFGDGTRLSIL.

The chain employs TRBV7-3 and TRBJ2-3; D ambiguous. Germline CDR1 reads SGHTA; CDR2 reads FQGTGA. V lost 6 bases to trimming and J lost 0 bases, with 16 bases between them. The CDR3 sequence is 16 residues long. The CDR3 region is CASSFRPPPSTDTQYF. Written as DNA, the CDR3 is TGTGCCAGCAGTTTCCGGCCCCCTCCCAGCACAGATACGCAGTATTTT.

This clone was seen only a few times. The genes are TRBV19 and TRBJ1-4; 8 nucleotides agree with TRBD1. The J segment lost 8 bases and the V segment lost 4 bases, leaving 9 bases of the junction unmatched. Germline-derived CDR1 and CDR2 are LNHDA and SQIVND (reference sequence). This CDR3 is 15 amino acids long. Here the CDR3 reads CASSTTDRVVEKLFF. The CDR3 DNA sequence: TGTGCCAGTAGTACCACGGACAGGGTAGTAGAAAAACTGTTTTTT.